This entry features one TCR beta chain sequence. The antigen is unknown. The germline V gene encodes CDR1 SQVTM and CDR2 ANQGSEA. The CDR3 has 13 residues. Trimming took off 0 bases at V and 3 bases at J, with 8 bases between the two ends. The sample belongs to a study of OX40 agonist ivuxolimab in advanced cancers. Overall study context: The dose-escalation cohort had hepatocellular carcinoma, melanoma, renal cell or head and neck cancer. Overall study findings and caveats: Certain nonresponders additionally had low normalized T-cell clonal expansion. In the expanded peripheral T cells, antigen specificity was never determined.

TCRdb keeps only in-frame clones here, not all; method: immunoSEQ multiplex PCR. The sample consists of tens of thousands of clones, roughly nine tenths of them appearing once. This receptor was taken from an adult with an advanced solid tumor such as melanoma, head and neck, liver or kidney cancer. V is TRBV29-1 and J is TRBJ1-2; D is uncertain. The input for sequencing was CD4+ or CD8+ T cells sorted from blood, taken in a trial of the OX40 agonist ivuxolimab. CDR3 bases: TGCAGCGTTGAAGATCAGCTGGACTATGGCTACACCTTC. It codes for CSVEDQLDYGYTF.